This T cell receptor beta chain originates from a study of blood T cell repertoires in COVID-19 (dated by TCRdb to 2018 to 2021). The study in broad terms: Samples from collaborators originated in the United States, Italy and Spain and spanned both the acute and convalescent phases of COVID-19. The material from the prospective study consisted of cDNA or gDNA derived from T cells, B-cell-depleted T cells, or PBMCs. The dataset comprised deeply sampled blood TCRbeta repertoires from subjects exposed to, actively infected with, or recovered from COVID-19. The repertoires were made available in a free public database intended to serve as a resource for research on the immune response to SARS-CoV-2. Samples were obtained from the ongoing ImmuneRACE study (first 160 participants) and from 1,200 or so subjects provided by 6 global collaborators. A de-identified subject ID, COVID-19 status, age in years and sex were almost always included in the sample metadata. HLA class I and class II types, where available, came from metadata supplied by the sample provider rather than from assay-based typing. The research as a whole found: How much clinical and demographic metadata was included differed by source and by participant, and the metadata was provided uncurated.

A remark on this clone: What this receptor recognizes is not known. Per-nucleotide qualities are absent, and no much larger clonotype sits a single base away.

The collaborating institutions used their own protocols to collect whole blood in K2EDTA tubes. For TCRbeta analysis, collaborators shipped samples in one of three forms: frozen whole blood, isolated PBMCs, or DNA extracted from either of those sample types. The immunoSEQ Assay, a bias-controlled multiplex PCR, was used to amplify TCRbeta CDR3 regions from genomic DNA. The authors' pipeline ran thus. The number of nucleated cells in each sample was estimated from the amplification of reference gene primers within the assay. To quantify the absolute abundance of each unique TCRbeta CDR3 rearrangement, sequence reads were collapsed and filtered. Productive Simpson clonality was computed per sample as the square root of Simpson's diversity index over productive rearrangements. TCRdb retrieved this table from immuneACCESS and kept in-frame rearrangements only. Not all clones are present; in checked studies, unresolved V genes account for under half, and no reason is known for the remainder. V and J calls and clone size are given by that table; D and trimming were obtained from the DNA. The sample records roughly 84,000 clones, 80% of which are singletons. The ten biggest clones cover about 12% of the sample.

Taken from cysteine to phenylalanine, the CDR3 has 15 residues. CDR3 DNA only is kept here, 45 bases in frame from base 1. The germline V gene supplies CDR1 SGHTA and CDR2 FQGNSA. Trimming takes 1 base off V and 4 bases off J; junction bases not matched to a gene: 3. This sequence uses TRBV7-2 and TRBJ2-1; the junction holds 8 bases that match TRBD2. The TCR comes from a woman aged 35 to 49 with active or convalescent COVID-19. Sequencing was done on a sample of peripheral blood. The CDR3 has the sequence CASSLGTSSYNEQFF. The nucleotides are TGTGCCAGCAGCTTAGGGACTAGCAGTTACAATGAGCAGTTCTTC.